The 30 T cell receptor beta chains listed next were all sequenced from one sample in a study of technical replicates of blood from a few donors. Data came from immunoSEQ multiplex PCR; TCRdb stores just in-frame clones and leaves some out. Among approximately 92,000 clones listed, 85% to 95% were seen once. The sequenced sample was T cells isolated from PBMCs. The receptors here all came from a human donor in good health.

This chain uses TRBV27 with TRBJ1-1; D possibly corresponds to TRBD1 (6 bases). The V end lost 1 base, the J end lost 5 bases, and 17 bases lay between the germline ends. Germline CDR1 is MNHEY and CDR2 is SMNVEV (reference sequence). The CDR3 loop spans 16 amino acids. The CDR3 DNA reads TGTGCCAGCAGTTTATTGGTCCATGACAGGAAAACTGAAGCTTTCTTT. Translating it yields CASSLLVHDRKTEAFF.

The chain links TRBV29-1 to TRBJ1-1, with a weak D call TRBD1 (5 bases). The CDR3 is 13 residues long. CDR1 SQVTM and CDR2 ANQGSEA come from the germline V gene. V gave up 5 bases and J gave up 1 base, with 11 bases separating them. CDR3 nucleotides: TGCAGCGTTTTAAAGGGGTCGAACACTGAAGCTTTCTTT. As protein: CSVLKGSNTEAFF.

CDR3 coding DNA: TGTGCCAGCAGTTTATCCACGGTTATCTATGGCTACACCTTC. It codes for CASSLSTVIYGYTF. The chain is built from TRBV28 and TRBJ1-2; no reliable D call. The CDR3 has 14 residues. V was pared by 1 base and J by 4 bases, with 10 bases between. CDR1 and CDR2 (germline): MDHEN, SYDVKM.

This clone was seen just once. This chain uses TRBV30 with TRBJ2-1, with 7 bases lining up with TRBD2. The junction had 4 bases not matched to a gene; V was cut back by 0 bases and J by 2 bases. The CDR3 spans 15 residues. From germline, CDR1 is GTSNPN and CDR2 SVGIG (reference sequence). For the CDR3, the DNA is TGTGCCTGGAGTGTATCTAGCGGAGCCTACAATGAGCAGTTCTTC. Amino acid sequence: CAWSVSSGAYNEQFF.

The chain combines TRBV5-4 with TRBJ2-7, with 9 positions matching TRBD2. V lost 4 bases and J lost 1; bases outside the gene matches: 9. The CDR3 length is 16 residues. Per the germline V gene, CDR1 is SGHNT and CDR2 is YYREEE (reference sequence). CDR3 protein: CASSGEDSGGSYEQYF. The CDR3 bases are TGTGCCAGCAGCGGGGAGGATAGCGGGGGTTCCTACGAGCAGTACTTC.

The gene calls are TRBV20-1 and TRBJ2-1; TRBD1 is a possible D gene (5 bases). V gave up 8 bases and J gave up 10 bases, with 12 bases separating them. Germline V gene lookup returns CDR1 DFQATT and CDR2 SNEGSKA (reference sequence). The CDR3 sequence is 10 residues long. CDR3 in amino acids: CSPGIPEQFF. The CDR3 DNA reads as TGCAGTCCAGGGATTCCCGAGCAGTTCTTC.

This clone was picked up one time. The CDR3 DNA reads as TGTGCCAGCAGCAGTCACAGGGGGCCTGGCTACACCTTC. Its translation: CASSSHRGPGYTF. The chain recombines TRBV5-4 with TRBJ1-2; TRBD1 aligns across 9 bases. CDR1 is SGHNT and CDR2 is YYREEE in the germline V gene (reference sequence). Losses at the gene ends were 4 bases for V and 7 bases for J; bases not matched to a gene: 5. The CDR3 has 13 amino acids.

This clone appeared a single time. V gene TRBV28 combines with J gene TRBJ2-1, with D perhaps matching TRBD1 (6 bases). The CDR3 sequence is 16 residues long. Germline CDR1 is MDHEN and CDR2 is SYDVKM. V was cut by 7 bases and J by 0 bases, with 16 bases left in between. The CDR3 DNA is TGTGCCAGCAATGCGGTGGGGGCCCTCTCCTACAATGAGCAGTTCTTC. Protein: CASNAVGALSYNEQFF.

CDR3 in DNA: TGTGCCAGCAGTGCTGGGACTACTGGGGCCAACGTCCTGACTTTC. Protein sequence: CASSAGTTGANVLTF. The J gene is TRBJ2-6, the V gene TRBV28, with TRBD2 matching over 7 bases. The CDR3 is 15 residues long. V trimming: 5 bases; J trimming: 2 bases; junction bases outside the gene matches: 3. Germline-derived CDR1 and CDR2 are MDHEN and SYDVKM.

The V call is TRBV19, the J call TRBJ2-3, with 7 bases lining up with TRBD2. This CDR3 contains 18 residues. With 4 bases clipped from V and 0 bases from J, the junction kept 13 bases outside the gene matches. Germline assignment: CDR1 LNHDA and CDR2 SQIVND (reference sequence). The CDR3 DNA reads TGTGCCAGTAGTACCGGGTATGGGGCGGGAGTGAGCACAGATACGCAGTATTTT. Its translation: CASSTGYGAGVSTDTQYF.

This rearrangement joins TRBV9 to TRBJ2-3; D may be TRBD2 (6 bases). Trimming took off 1 base at V and 0 bases at J, with 12 bases between the two ends. The germline V gene has CDR1 SGDLS and CDR2 YYNGEE. The CDR3 is 16 residues long. CDR3 in amino acids: CASSVPSSESTDTQYF. Here the CDR3 DNA reads TGTGCCAGCAGCGTACCATCTAGCGAGAGCACAGATACGCAGTATTTT.

The chain employs TRBV15 and TRBJ2-1; 12 bases map to TRBD2. After removal of 5 bases from V and 1 base from J, the junction contained 3 bases not matched to a gene. Germline CDR1 is LNHNV and CDR2 is YYDKDF (reference sequence). The CDR3 extends over 16 amino acids. CDR3 sequence (DNA): TGTGCCACCAGCCTGCTAGCGGGAGGGTCCTACAATGAGCAGTTCTTC. Protein product: CATSLLAGGSYNEQFF.

This sequence joins TRBV30 and TRBJ2-7, with D perhaps TRBD2 (6 bases). The CDR3 is made up of 13 amino acids. V lost 1 base and J lost 2, with 9 bases in between. Germline-derived CDR1 and CDR2 are GTSNPN and SVGIG (reference sequence). The CDR3 DNA sequence: TGTGCCTGGAGTGAAGCGGGTACCTACGAGCAGTACTTC. Translating gives CAWSEAGTYEQYF.

V gene TRBV7-8 combines with J gene TRBJ1-2, with D possibly being TRBD1 (5 bases). The germline V gene has CDR1 SGHVS and CDR2 FQNEAQ. This CDR3 has 15 amino acids. Trimming cost V 0 bases and J 8 bases, with 16 bases left between them. As DNA, the CDR3 is TGTGCCAGCAGCTTAGCGTTATCGGGGGTTAGCGGCTACACCTTC. It translates to CASSLALSGVSGYTF.

The count of this clone is one. The V gene is TRBV28, the J gene TRBJ1-3; perhaps TRBD1 as D (5 bases). The CDR3 has 14 residues. Germline CDR1 is MDHEN and CDR2 is SYDVKM. Trimming stripped 8 bases from V and 0 bases from J, with 11 bases between. In nucleotides, the CDR3 is TGTGCCAGCGTAGACAGCTTCTCTGGAAACACCATATATTTT. This gives the protein CASVDSFSGNTIYF.

The chain has TRBV9 and TRBJ2-1; 9 bases fit TRBD2. The CDR3 sequence is 15 residues long. Germline values: CDR1 SGDLS, CDR2 YYNGEE. V lost 3 bases to trimming and J lost 2 bases; unmatched junction nucleotides: 3. The CDR3 coding sequence is TGTGCCAGCAGCGGTCCTAGCGGGGCCTACAATGAGCAGTTCTTC. Protein product: CASSGPSGAYNEQFF.

This chain joins TRBV6-5 and TRBJ1-5; the D is unclear. The V end lost 8 bases, the J end lost 4 bases, and 12 bases lay between the germline ends. This CDR3 contains 13 residues. Germline V gene lookup returns CDR1 MNHEY and CDR2 SVGAGI. The CDR3 region is CASRRSGNQPQHF. The CDR3 DNA is TGTGCCAGCCGAAGAAGCGGGAATCAGCCCCAGCATTTT.

The chain carries TRBV15 and TRBJ1-5; no definite D call. V was shortened by 3 bases and J by 4 bases, with 19 bases between the two germline ends. CDR1 is LNHNV and CDR2 is YYDKDF in the germline V gene (reference sequence). The CDR3 length is 17 residues. CDR3 in amino acids: CATSRKAAVSGNQPQHF. As DNA, the CDR3 is TGTGCCACCAGCAGGAAGGCAGCTGTATCGGGGAATCAGCCCCAGCATTTT.

The chain has TRBV10-3 and TRBJ2-7; 14 bases are shared with TRBD2. CDR1 ENHRY and CDR2 SYGVKD come from the germline V gene. The CDR3 spans 17 residues. Germline trimming cut 0 bases from V and 2 bases from J; bases unmatched to any gene: 3. CDR3 in amino acids: CAISESLTSGRAYEQYF. As DNA, the CDR3 is TGTGCCATCAGTGAGTCGTTGACTAGCGGGAGGGCCTACGAGCAGTACTTC.

This chain joins TRBV28 and TRBJ2-7; 7 bases line up with TRBD2. CDR3 length: 13 amino acids. Looked up from germline, CDR1 is MDHEN and CDR2 is SYDVKM. With V trimmed by 10 bases and J by 0 bases, 6 bases remained unmatched. The CDR3 region has the DNA TGTGCCACCAAGCGGGGTAGCTCCTACGAGCAGTACTTC. The encoded protein is CATKRGSSYEQYF.

Here the CDR3 reads CASSEGTAGPDGYTF. DNA for the CDR3: TGCGCCAGCAGCGAGGGGACAGCTGGGCCTGATGGCTACACCTTC. The genes are TRBV5-1 and TRBJ1-2; 7 positions agree with TRBD1. CDR1 and CDR2 from the germline V gene are SGHRS and YFSETQ. The CDR3 contains 15 residues. V trimming: 4 bases; J trimming: 6 bases; junction bases outside the gene matches: 12.

The gene calls are TRBV6-5 and TRBJ2-7, with TRBD2 as a possible D gene (7 bases). This CDR3 contains 15 residues. The germline V gene encodes CDR1 MNHEY and CDR2 SVGAGI. With 8 bases removed from V and 7 bases from J, the gap between germline ends came to 24 bases. Written as DNA, the CDR3 is TGTGCCAGCCGTGGACCCGGGACGGGGGGACAAGAGCAGTACTTC. Translating gives CASRGPGTGGQEQYF.

The chain is built from TRBV19 and TRBJ1-5, with D maybe TRBD1 (5 bases). The CDR3 extends over 13 amino acids. Deletions cut 5 bases from V and 5 bases from J, with 10 bases between. Germline CDR1 LNHDA, CDR2 SQIVND (reference sequence). CDR3 nucleotide sequence: TGTGCCAGTAGTGCAGACAGTTATCAGCCCCAGCATTTT. Translated, it gives CASSADSYQPQHF.

This chain uses TRBV5-4 with TRBJ2-3; 8 positions agree with TRBD1. Germline values: CDR1 SGHNT, CDR2 YYREEE (reference sequence). The junction had 6 bases not matched to a gene; V was cut back by 9 bases and J by 3 bases. This CDR3 comprises 13 residues. The CDR3 is CATLDRETDTQYF. CDR3 nucleotide sequence: TGTGCCACCCTGGACAGGGAGACAGATACGCAGTATTTT.

The chain recombines TRBV7-6 with TRBJ2-3; TRBD1 is a possible D gene (8 bases). V gave up 5 bases and J gave up 4 bases, with 16 bases separating them. The CDR3 spans 15 residues. Germline assignment: CDR1 SGHVS and CDR2 FNYEAQ. CDR3 DNA: TGTGCCAGCAGCACCGGGGGGACAGGACCAGATACGCAGTATTTT. This sequence encodes CASSTGGTGPDTQYF.

The chain combines TRBV11-2 with TRBJ1-2, with D maybe TRBD1 (6 bases). The V end was cut by 5 bases, the J end by 4 bases, with 11 bases between. The CDR3 covers 13 residues. CDR1 and CDR2 (germline): SGHAT, FQNNGV. The CDR3 loop is CASSLRDIYGYTF. CDR3 nucleotide sequence: TGTGCCAGCAGCCTCCGGGACATCTATGGCTACACCTTC.

The chain uses TRBV2 and TRBJ2-1; 7 nucleotides line up with TRBD2. The CDR3 has 17 residues. Germline CDR1 SNHLY, CDR2 FYNNEI. Losses at the gene ends were 4 bases for V and 7 bases for J; bases not matched to a gene: 16. CDR3 loop: CASSGGRGSGKWNEQFF. CDR3 DNA: TGTGCCAGCAGTGGTGGTAGGGGAAGCGGGAAATGGAATGAGCAGTTCTTC. Combining the CDR3 with reference TRBV2 and TRBJ2-1 gives the whole variable domain EPEVTQTPSHQVTQMGQEVILRCVPISNHLYFYWYRQILGQKVEFLVSFYNNEISEKSEIFDDQFSVERPDGSNFTLKIRSTKLEDSAMYFCASSGGRGSGKWNEQFFGPGTRLTVL.

The rearrangement uses TRBV5-1 and TRBJ1-2, with D possibly TRBD1 on 6 matching bases. The CDR3 runs 14 residues. Trimming removed 4 bases at V and 3 bases at J, with 13 bases between. Germline CDR1 and CDR2: SGHRS and YFSETQ. CDR3 nucleotide sequence: TGCGCCAGCAGCCCGGAGGGGGGGGACTATGGCTACACCTTC. This sequence encodes CASSPEGGDYGYTF. Supplemented by reference TRBV5-1 and TRBJ1-2, the full variable domain reads KAGVTQTPRYLIKTRGQQVTLSCSPISGHRSVSWYQQTPGQGLQFLFEYFSETQRNKGNFPGRFSGRQFSNSRSEMNVSTLELGDSALYLCASSPEGGDYGYTFGSGTRLTVV.

This chain joins TRBV4-1 and TRBJ2-1, with D unresolved. The CDR3 runs to 14 residues. Per the germline V gene, CDR1 is MGHRA and CDR2 is YSYEKL. Trimming stripped 4 bases from V and 10 bases from J, with 17 bases between. CDR3: CASSLARASGEQFF. The CDR3, as DNA: TGCGCCAGCAGCCTGGCGAGAGCGTCTGGAGAGCAGTTCTTC.

The chain couples TRBV6-5 to TRBJ1-1, with TRBD1 identical over 8 bases. Germline CDR1 reads MNHEY; CDR2 reads SVGAGI. The CDR3 runs 15 residues. The J segment lost 5 bases and the V segment lost 6 bases, leaving 11 bases of the junction unmatched. This chain's CDR3 is CASRSTDRGWTEAFF. The CDR3 DNA follows: TGTGCCAGCAGGTCAACTGACAGGGGTTGGACTGAAGCTTTCTTT.